The 24 T cell receptor beta chains below come from one sample, sequenced in a study of blood T cell repertoires in COVID-19. Sequencing was performed with immunoSEQ multiplex PCR; in TCRdb, only in-frame clones are kept and a portion is missing. Of some 150,000 clones listed, approximately 90% are singletons. Sample: PBMCs or T cells enriched from blood (not recorded which). The source is a woman between 18 and 29 years old who had recovered from COVID-19.

The CDR3 bases are TGTGCCAGCAGCCCCGATGGACGGGGTAATGAAAAACTGTTTTTT. It encodes CASSPDGRGNEKLFF. This rearrangement joins TRBV7-9 to TRBJ1-4, with D unresolved. There are 15 residues in the CDR3. In germline, CDR1 is SEHNR, CDR2 FQNEAQ (reference sequence). Trimming took off 5 bases at V and 4 bases at J, with 14 bases between the two ends. The full variable domain, completed using reference TRBV7-9 and TRBJ1-4, is DTGVSQNPRHKITKRGQNVTFRCDPISEHNRLYWYRQTLGQGPEFLTYFQNEAQLEKSRLLSDRFSAERPKGSFSTLEIQRTEQGDSAMYLCASSPDGRGNEKLFFGSGTQLSVL.

Here the CDR3 DNA reads TGCGCCAGCAGTACATTGGGGACAGGGATACCTGAAGCTTTCTTT. Protein sequence: CASSTLGTGIPEAFF. The chain carries TRBV4-1 and TRBJ1-1, with TRBD1 identical over 9 bases. Germline CDR1 MGHRA, CDR2 YSYEKL. V dropped 6 bases and J dropped 6; count of bases not matched to a gene: 11. CDR3 size: 15 residues.

V is TRBV12-3 or TRBV12-4 and J is TRBJ1-4, with unresolved D. This CDR3 has 13 residues. The V gene lost 5 bases and the J gene lost 4 bases, with 8 bases spanning the gap. The CDR3 protein is CASSIASNEKLFF. The CDR3 DNA follows: TGTGCCAGCAGTATCGCTAGTAATGAAAAACTGTTTTTT.

The V gene is TRBV29-1, the J gene TRBJ1-1, with D possibly TRBD1 on 6 matching bases. The CDR3 has 13 amino acids. Germline CDR1 reads SQVTM; CDR2 reads ANQGSEA. V lost 4 bases, J lost 5 bases, and 14 bases lay in between. The CDR3: CSVGLGARTEAFF. The CDR3 region has the DNA TGCAGCGTTGGGCTGGGGGCTCGGACTGAAGCTTTCTTT. The full variable domain, rest sourced from reference TRBV29-1 and TRBJ1-1, is SAVISQKPSRDICQRGTSLTIQCQVDSQVTMMFWYRQQPGQSLTLIATANQGSEATYESGFVIDKFPISRPNLTFSTLTVSNMSPEDSSIYLCSVGLGARTEAFFGQGTRLTVV.

V usage is TRBV14 and J usage is TRBJ2-7; TRBD1 agrees at 10 bases. Germline assignment: CDR1 SGHDN and CDR2 FVKESK. The CDR3 has 16 residues. J lost 3 bases, V lost 2 bases, and 7 bases had no gene match. CDR3 in amino acids: CASSQYYGQGDYEQYF. CDR3 sequence (DNA): TGTGCCAGCAGCCAATACTATGGACAGGGGGACTACGAGCAGTACTTC.

The chain couples TRBV9 to TRBJ2-2, with D hard to call. CDR1 SGDLS and CDR2 YYNGEE come from the germline V gene. Trimming took 6 bases from V and 4 from J, leaving 10 bases between them. CDR3 length equals 13 residues. The CDR3 nucleotides are TGTGCCAGCACTCACACGGGCACCGGGGAGCTGTTTTTT. As protein: CASTHTGTGELFF.

V gene TRBV11-2 combines with J gene TRBJ1-1; 7 bases agree with TRBD1. V dropped 5 bases and J dropped 4; count of bases not matched to a gene: 7. From germline, CDR1 is SGHAT and CDR2 FQNNGV. The CDR3 length is 14 residues. CDR3 sequence: CASSLNPGGTEAFF. The CDR3 DNA reads TGTGCCAGCAGCCTAAACCCAGGGGGCACTGAAGCTTTCTTT.

This clone has only one observation. This chain joins TRBV5-1 and TRBJ2-3; 15 bases are shared with TRBD2. The CDR3 length is 16 residues. Trimming removed 3 bases from V and 6 bases from J; junction bases left unmatched: 5. Germline loops: CDR1 SGHRS, CDR2 YFSETQ. The CDR3 is CASSSGLAGGTDTQYF. CDR3 sequence (DNA): TGCGCCAGCAGCTCGGGACTAGCGGGAGGAACCGATACGCAGTATTTT. Together with reference TRBV5-1 and TRBJ2-3, the CDR3 gives the full variable domain: KAGVTQTPRYLIKTRGQQVTLSCSPISGHRSVSWYQQTPGQGLQFLFEYFSETQRNKGNFPGRFSGRQFSNSRSEMNVSTLELGDSALYLCASSSGLAGGTDTQYFGPGTRLTVL.

The gene calls are TRBV6-4 and TRBJ1-6; 7 nucleotides line up with TRBD1. The CDR3 runs to 14 residues. Germline V gene data show CDR1 as MRHNA and CDR2 as SNTAGT. Trimming took 3 bases from V and 10 from J; bases not matched to a gene: 6. The CDR3 spells CASSDTGVGSPLHF. The CDR3 nucleotides are TGTGCCAGCAGTGATACAGGGGTGGGCTCACCCCTCCACTTT.

The chain employs TRBV18 and TRBJ2-7, with 12 positions matching TRBD1. J lost 5 bases, V lost 6 bases, and 8 bases had no gene match. Germline CDR1 is KGHSH and CDR2 is LQKENI. The CDR3 is made up of 15 amino acids. The CDR3 DNA reads TGTGCCAGCTCCCCCTTGGGGACAGGGGGCAACGAGCAGTACTTC. This codes for CASSPLGTGGNEQYF.

This clone was observed a handful of times. This chain joins TRBV4-1 and TRBJ2-2; the match to TRBD2 covers 9 bases. V lost 4 bases, J lost 5 bases, and 5 bases stayed unmatched. The germline V gene has CDR1 MGHRA and CDR2 YSYEKL. The CDR3 runs to 15 residues. The CDR3 DNA reads TGCGCCAGCAGCCTGACTAGCGGAGTGACCGGGGAGCTGTTTTTT. It specifies CASSLTSGVTGELFF.

The chain recombines TRBV28 with TRBJ1-1; D is uncertain. The V end lost 3 bases, the J end lost 5 bases, and 7 bases lay between the germline ends. CDR3 length equals 12 residues. Germline CDR1 MDHEN, CDR2 SYDVKM. CDR3 DNA sequence: TGTGCCAGCAGTTTGAAGAGTACTGAAGCTTTCTTT. Encoded protein: CASSLKSTEAFF.

V gene TRBV11-2 combines with J gene TRBJ2-2, with 10 bases that match TRBD2. Unmatched junction bases numbered 0, after V lost 1 base and J lost 4 bases. Germline values: CDR1 SGHAT, CDR2 FQNNGV. The CDR3 totals 15 residues. Here the CDR3 reads CASSLVAGGTGELFF. The CDR3 bases are TGTGCCAGCAGCTTAGTAGCGGGAGGCACCGGGGAGCTGTTTTTT.

V is TRBV19 and J is TRBJ1-5; D is undetermined. The CDR3 contains 14 residues. Between the trimmed V and J ends, which lost 0 bases and 0 bases, there was a span of 3 bases. Per the germline V gene, CDR1 is LNHDA and CDR2 is SQIVND (reference sequence). CDR3 residues: CASSIDSSNQPQHF. In DNA, the CDR3 is TGTGCCAGTAGTATAGACAGTAGCAATCAGCCCCAGCATTTT.

The chain joins TRBV5-1 to TRBJ2-7, with D possibly TRBD1 on 6 matching bases. Germline V gene sequence: CDR1 SGHRS, CDR2 YFSETQ. This CDR3 region has 13 residues. The V and J ends lost 1 base and 6 bases respectively, with 11 bases between them. DNA of the CDR3: TGCGCCAGCAGCTTGACAGGGTCCGTCGAGCAGTACTTC. It specifies CASSLTGSVEQYF.

The chain is built from TRBV6-2 or TRBV6-3 and TRBJ1-2; the D gene is possibly TRBD1 (5 bases). The CDR3 sequence is 11 residues long. Germline CDR1 reads MNHEY; CDR2 reads SVGEGT. Trimming left V 5 bases short and J 9 bases short, with 10 bases between. CDR3 in DNA: TGTGCCAGCAGTCCAGGGTTGCGCTACACCTTC. Translating gives CASSPGLRYTF.

The chain joins TRBV7-9 to TRBJ2-6, with D hard to call. The V and J ends lost 5 bases and 2 bases respectively, with 10 bases between them. Germline loops: CDR1 SEHNR, CDR2 FQNEAQ (reference sequence). The CDR3 is 15 amino acids. The CDR3 here is CASSTQVTGANVLTF. The CDR3 DNA is TGTGCCAGCAGCACGCAGGTAACTGGGGCCAACGTCCTGACTTTC. The complete variable domain, with remaining parts taken from reference TRBV7-9 and TRBJ2-6, reads DTGVSQNPRHKITKRGQNVTFRCDPISEHNRLYWYRQTLGQGPEFLTYFQNEAQLEKSRLLSDRFSAERPKGSFSTLEIQRTEQGDSAMYLCASSTQVTGANVLTFGAGSRLTVL.

The V and J genes are TRBV25-1 and TRBJ2-5, with D maybe TRBD1 (6 bases). Trimming left V 7 bases short and J 5 bases short, with 11 bases between. The CDR3 loop spans 12 amino acids. Germline V CDR1 and CDR2: MGHDK, SYGVNS. The CDR3 loop is CASIAGDETQYF. CDR3 in DNA: TGTGCCAGCATAGCAGGGGATGAGACCCAGTACTTC.

J is TRBJ2-7 and V is TRBV3-1 (or the pseudogene TRBV3-2), with TRBD2 as a possible D gene (5 bases). Germline V lookup: CDR1 LGHDT, CDR2 YNNKEL (reference sequence). This CDR3 comprises 13 residues. V was trimmed by 3 bases and J by 3 bases, leaving 9 bases between them. The CDR3: CASSQGRDYEQYF. For the CDR3, the DNA is TGTGCCAGCAGCCAGGGCCGGGACTACGAGCAGTACTTC.

This clone has just a few counts. The chain employs TRBV27 and TRBJ2-3, with 9 positions matching TRBD2. CDR3 length equals 15 residues. Germline CDR1 and CDR2: MNHEY and SMNVEV (reference sequence). The V gene end was trimmed by 5 bases and the J gene end by 4 bases; junction bases not matched to a gene: 7. In DNA form, the CDR3 reads TGTGCCAGCAGTCCCGGGACTAGCAGGGCAGATACGCAGTATTTT. Amino acids: CASSPGTSRADTQYF.

The chain combines TRBV12-3 or TRBV12-4 with TRBJ2-5; no reliable D call. With 3 bases removed from V and 5 bases from J, the gap between germline ends came to 7 bases. The CDR3 has 12 amino acids. CDR3 region: CASSLESETQYF. CDR3 in DNA: TGTGCCAGCAGTTTGGAGTCTGAGACCCAGTACTTC.

This clone was detected a few times. The V and J genes are TRBV28 and TRBJ2-7, with D maybe TRBD2 (5 bases). Trimming shortened V by 7 bases and J by 0 bases, and 16 bases separated the two germline ends. The CDR3 has 15 residues. Germline CDR1 MDHEN, CDR2 SYDVKM. CDR3 sequence (DNA): TGTGCCAGCACCCCCTTTGGGAGCCGCTCCTACGAGCAGTACTTC. It translates to CASTPFGSRSYEQYF.

The chain has TRBV2 and TRBJ1-6; TRBD1 agrees at 9 bases. Germline CDR1 reads SNHLY; CDR2 reads FYNNEI. After removal of 10 bases from V and 7 bases from J, the junction contained 5 bases not matched to a gene. The CDR3 runs to 13 residues. CDR3 sequence reads: CATWDRANSPLHF. The DNA for the CDR3 is TGTGCCACCTGGGACAGGGCAAATTCACCCCTCCACTTT.

This sequence joins TRBV10-3 and TRBJ2-3, with TRBD2 identical over 7 bases. The CDR3 runs 16 residues. Germline trimming cut 4 bases from V and 0 bases from J; bases unmatched to any gene: 7. Looked up from germline, CDR1 is ENHRY and CDR2 is SYGVKD. As DNA, the CDR3 is TGTGCCATCAGTGGGACGACTAGCCCTAGCACAGATACGCAGTATTTT. Encoded protein: CAISGTTSPSTDTQYF.